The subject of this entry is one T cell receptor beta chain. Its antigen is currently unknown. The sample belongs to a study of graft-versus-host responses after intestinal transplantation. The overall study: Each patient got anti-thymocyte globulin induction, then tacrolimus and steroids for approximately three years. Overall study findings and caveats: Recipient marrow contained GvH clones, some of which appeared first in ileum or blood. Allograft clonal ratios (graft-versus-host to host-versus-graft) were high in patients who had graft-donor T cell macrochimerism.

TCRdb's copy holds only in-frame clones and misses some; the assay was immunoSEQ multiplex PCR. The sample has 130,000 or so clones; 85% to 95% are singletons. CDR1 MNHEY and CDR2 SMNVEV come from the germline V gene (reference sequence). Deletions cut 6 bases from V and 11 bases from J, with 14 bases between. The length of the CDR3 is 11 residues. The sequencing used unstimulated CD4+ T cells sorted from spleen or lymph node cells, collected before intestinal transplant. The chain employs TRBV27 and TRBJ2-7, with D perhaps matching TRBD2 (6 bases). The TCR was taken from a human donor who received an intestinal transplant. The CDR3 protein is CASRRLGLEYF. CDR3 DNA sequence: TGTGCCAGCAGAAGACTAGGGCTGGAGTACTTC.